The text below deals with one TCR beta chain. Its specificity is unknown. Naivety among CD8 cells was defined by CD45RO negativity and positive CCR7 selection, thereby excluding terminally differentiated effector memory CD45RA+ cells. Every contributor of samples was a Caucasian grown-up residing in Nashville, Tennessee. Here immunoSEQ multiplex PCR was the method, and the copy in TCRdb shows in-frame clones only, minus some. The sample consists of 800,000 or so clones, approximately 96% of them appearing once. This record comes from a study of shared clonotypes between healthy human individuals. The germline V gene has CDR1 ENHRY and CDR2 SYGVKD. The CDR3 runs to 19 residues. The V and J ends lost 0 bases and 0 bases respectively, with 18 bases between them. Study findings and constraints: Even with large depth, rarefaction showed that sorted-subset sequencing was incomplete.

The rearrangement uses TRBV10-3 and TRBJ1-5, with D perhaps matching TRBD1 (5 bases). Sequences were obtained from naive CD8+ T cells sorted from blood. This clonotype was obtained from a man aged 25-45 years in good health. The CDR3 is CAISESRDFRANSNQPQHF. CDR3 DNA: TGTGCCATCAGTGAGTCAAGGGACTTCAGGGCAAATAGCAATCAGCCCCAGCATTTT.